These 18 T cell receptor beta chains came from one sample sequenced in a study of CD8+ T cells in alopecia areata. Reverse transcription of extracted RNA yielded cDNA, which provided the sequencing template. The data were produced by immunoSEQ multiplex PCR, yet TCRdb's version contains in-frame clones alone and is incomplete. The table lists some 88,000 clones, 44% of them singletons. The treatment: oral pan-JAK inhibitor, 5-10 mg twice daily. This specimen was CD8+ T cells sorted from blood, taken at week 24, from a patient treated with tofacitinib. The receptors shown here come from a human donor with alopecia areata.

The J gene is TRBJ2-7, the V gene TRBV16; D possibly corresponds to TRBD1 (5 bases). Germline CDR1 reads KGHSY; CDR2 reads FQNENV. This CDR3 is built from 13 residues. Trimming stripped 0 bases from V and 3 bases from J, with 6 bases between. CDR3 region: CASSQSDIYEQYF. The CDR3 nucleotides read TGTGCCAGCAGCCAATCGGACATCTACGAGCAGTACTTC.

The CDR3 nucleotides read TGTGCCAGCAGCCAAGACCGGGGTAGTGTGCAGTACTTC. This encodes CASSQDRGSVQYF. The V gene is TRBV28, the J gene TRBJ2-7, with D maybe TRBD2 (5 bases). The CDR3 is 13 amino acids. Germline V CDR1 and CDR2: MDHEN, SYDVKM. Deletions cut 6 bases from V and 9 bases from J, with 18 bases between.

This clone was observed a handful of times. V usage is TRBV6-5 and J usage is TRBJ2-2; TRBD2 is a possible D gene (6 bases). The CDR3 length is 15 residues. Germline lookup yields CDR1 MNHEY and CDR2 SVGAGI. Trimming removed 6 bases at V and 1 base at J, with 12 bases between. CDR3 sequence reads: CASSSGGENTGELFF. DNA for the CDR3: TGTGCCAGCAGCTCTGGAGGGGAGAACACCGGGGAGCTGTTTTTT.

This clone was seen a handful of times. The J gene is TRBJ1-2, the V gene TRBV4-1, with D uncertain. Trimming took 2 bases from V and 1 from J, leaving 11 bases between them. The CDR3 runs to 15 residues. Germline V gene data show CDR1 as MGHRA and CDR2 as YSYEKL. The CDR3 coding sequence is TGCGCCAGCAGCCAAAGCCAGACAATTAACTATGGCTACACCTTC. This sequence encodes CASSQSQTINYGYTF.

The sample holds a few counts of this clone. The chain has TRBV27 and TRBJ2-3; D is possibly TRBD2 (6 bases). V dropped 1 base and J dropped 1 base, with 12 bases sitting between them. This CDR3 is 16 amino acids long. Germline CDR1 and CDR2: MNHEY and SMNVEV (reference sequence). This chain's CDR3 is CASSLLVRGGTDTQYF. The CDR3 DNA follows: TGTGCCAGCAGTTTATTGGTACGCGGGGGCACAGATACGCAGTATTTT.

The gene calls are TRBV11-1 and TRBJ2-2; 8 bases fit TRBD2. The CDR3 has 16 amino acids. V lost 4 bases and J lost 1; bases outside the gene matches: 5. Germline V gene data show CDR1 as SGHAT and CDR2 as FQDESV (reference sequence). DNA for the CDR3: TGTGCCAGCAGCTCCCCCGGGGGGGTGAACACCGGGGAGCTGTTTTTT. This encodes CASSSPGGVNTGELFF.

This clone was seen a single time. The sample holds other DNA sequences that translate to the same CDR3. The J gene is TRBJ1-5, the V gene TRBV7-9, with unresolved D. The ends were cut back, 4 bases at V and 2 bases at J, with 6 bases in the middle. This CDR3 has 13 amino acids. Germline V gene data show CDR1 as SEHNR and CDR2 as FQNEAQ (reference sequence). The CDR3 sequence is CASSSGGNQPQHF. CDR3 in DNA: TGTGCCAGCAGCTCCGGTGGCAATCAGCCCCAGCATTTT.

The genes are TRBV29-1 and TRBJ2-7; 8 nucleotides agree with TRBD2. This CDR3 region has 18 residues. Germline V gives CDR1 SQVTM, CDR2 ANQGSEA. Unmatched junction bases numbered 23, after V lost 6 bases and J lost 4 bases. CDR3 region: CSVREGQYNGRAVYEQYF. CDR3 DNA: TGCAGCGTCCGTGAAGGACAGTATAACGGGAGGGCCGTATACGAGCAGTACTTC.

The CDR3 DNA reads as TGTGCCAGCAGCAACGGACTAGCGGGCTCAGATACGCAGTATTTT. Translating it yields CASSNGLAGSDTQYF. This chain joins TRBV9 and TRBJ2-3, with 11 bases fitting TRBD2. The length of the CDR3 is 15 residues. CDR1 is SGDLS and CDR2 is YYNGEE in the germline V gene. Trimming at V came to 4 bases and at J to 4 bases, leaving 5 bases not matched to a gene.

The CDR3 DNA follows: TGTGCCAGCAGCGTAAAGGGACTAGCGCACTCCTACAATGAGCAGTTCTTC. The encoded protein is CASSVKGLAHSYNEQFF. The genes are TRBV9 and TRBJ2-1; TRBD2 matches 10 bases. This CDR3 has 17 amino acids. Trimming cost V 1 base and J 0 bases; bases outside gene matches: 4. Germline-derived CDR1 and CDR2 are SGDLS and YYNGEE.

The chain has TRBV30 and TRBJ1-3; D not certain. Germline V gene lookup returns CDR1 GTSNPN and CDR2 SVGIG (reference sequence). CDR3 size: 15 residues. The V end was cut by 1 base, the J end by 0 bases, with 10 bases between. CDR3 amino acids: CAWSDRDYSGNTIYF. The CDR3 DNA reads as TGTGCCTGGAGTGACCGGGATTACTCTGGAAACACCATATATTTT.

This chain joins TRBV29-1 and TRBJ2-7, with D possibly being TRBD2 (5 bases). Germline V gene sequence: CDR1 SQVTM, CDR2 ANQGSEA. The CDR3 contains 13 residues. V lost 2 bases, J lost 3 bases, and 11 bases lay in between. The CDR3 coding sequence is TGCAGCGTTGAACCGGACGGGGACTACGAGCAGTACTTC. This translates into CSVEPDGDYEQYF.

This clone was seen a handful of times. V usage is TRBV6-5 and J usage is TRBJ2-7, with 8 bases aligning to TRBD2. CDR3 size: 14 residues. With V trimmed by 2 bases and J by 2 bases, 2 bases remained unmatched. Germline CDR1 MNHEY, CDR2 SVGAGI. The CDR3 here is CASSYAGGPYEQYF. As DNA, the CDR3 is TGTGCCAGCAGTTACGCGGGAGGACCCTACGAGCAGTACTTC.

CDR3 in DNA: TGCGCCAGCAGCCAAGGGCTAGCGGACTACAATGAGCAGTTCTTC. This gives the protein CASSQGLADYNEQFF. The gene calls are TRBV23-1 and TRBJ2-1, with 7 bases lining up with TRBD2. TRBV23-1 counts as an open reading frame of uncertain function. This CDR3 comprises 15 residues. The V segment lost 6 bases and the J segment 3 bases; nucleotides outside the gene matches: 8.

This clone was counted between two and nine times. This chain links TRBV29-1 with TRBJ2-3; D may match TRBD1 or TRBD2 (5 bases each). Looked up from germline, CDR1 is SQVTM and CDR2 is ANQGSEA. The CDR3 is 12 residues long. CDR3 sequence (DNA): TGCAGGATCTTGGGGGGCACAGATACGCAGTATTTT. Its protein product is CRILGGTDTQYF.

The chain combines TRBV19 with TRBJ1-1; 9 bases are a match to TRBD1. Germline CDR1 and CDR2: LNHDA and SQIVND (reference sequence). The CDR3 loop spans 17 amino acids. J was trimmed by 0 bases and V by 3 bases; bases with no gene match: 8. In DNA, the CDR3 is TGTGCCAGTAGTATGGGAATGGACAGGGGTCTGAACACTGAAGCTTTCTTT. This codes for CASSMGMDRGLNTEAFF.

The chain recombines TRBV6-1 with TRBJ2-3, with 10 bases identical to TRBD2. CDR3 length equals 11 residues. Germline-derived CDR1 and CDR2 are MNHNS and SASEGT. V lost 9 bases, J lost 11 bases, and 5 bases stayed unmatched. The CDR3 region is CASEAGGKQYF. The CDR3 nucleotides are TGTGCCAGTGAAGCGGGAGGGAAGCAGTATTTT.

The chain carries TRBV19 and TRBJ2-6, with D unresolved. V was shortened by 3 bases and J by 6 bases, with 12 bases between the two germline ends. CDR3 size: 15 residues. Germline V gives CDR1 LNHDA, CDR2 SQIVND (reference sequence). The CDR3 region has the DNA TGTGCCAGTAGTATGACCCCCGCGACGGCCAACGTCCTGACTTTC. Its translation: CASSMTPATANVLTF. The entire variable domain, with the rest obtained from reference TRBV19 and TRBJ2-6, is as follows: DGGITQSPKYLFRKEGQNVTLSCEQNLNHDAMYWYRQDPGQGLRLIYYSQIVNDFQKGDIAEGYSVSREKKESFPLTVTSAQKNPTAFYLCASSMTPATANVLTFGAGSRLTVL.